This T cell receptor (beta chain) is from a study of glioma-infiltrating T cells after dendritic cell vaccination. On the study more broadly: Dendritic cells derived from monocytes and pulsed with autologous tumor lysate formed the vaccine.

Amplification used 60 V beta primers and 13 J beta primers. Using immunoSEQ multiplex PCR, the repertoire was profiled, and TCRdb retains in-frame clones only, with some absent. The sample carries tens of thousands of clones, about four fifths recorded once. In germline, CDR1 is MNHEY, CDR2 SVGAGI. CDR3 length: 14 residues. Unmatched junction bases numbered 12, after V lost 6 bases and J lost 11 bases. Indicated time point: after dendritic cell vaccination, including at tumor progression/relapse. The source of this sequence is a human donor with glioblastoma. Here the sequenced sample was blood, taken after dendritic cell vaccination. J is TRBJ1-3 and V is TRBV6-5, with 8 bases that match TRBD1. The CDR3 loop reads CASRTTGAQLAIYF. The CDR3 nucleotides read TGTGCCAGCAGGACGACAGGGGCCCAGCTGGCCATATATTTT.